This record covers a single TCR beta chain. The sample originates from a study of T cells after yellow fever vaccination. Study summary: Fractions with few cells were prepared using SMART-Seq v4 Ultra Low Input.

This CDR3 comprises 15 residues. Germline-derived CDR1 and CDR2 are SGHTA and FQGNSA. With 4 bases removed from V and 5 bases from J, the gap between germline ends came to 14 bases. From the 5' RACE reads, TCRdb called clonotypes with MiXCR, one entry per CDR3 protein. In the table there are 550,000 or so distinct CDR3 sequences, 15% to 20% of which are singletons. The chain joins TRBV7-2 to TRBJ1-4, with TRBD1 as a possible D gene (6 bases). The source was PBMCs, collected 15 days after the yellow fever booster vaccination. The receptor's source is a man in his thirties or forties who received the YFV17D yellow fever vaccine. The CDR3 is CASSSNRVGNEKLFF. The CDR3 bases are TGTGCCAGCAGCTCGAACAGGGTCGGGAATGAAAAACTGTTTTTT.